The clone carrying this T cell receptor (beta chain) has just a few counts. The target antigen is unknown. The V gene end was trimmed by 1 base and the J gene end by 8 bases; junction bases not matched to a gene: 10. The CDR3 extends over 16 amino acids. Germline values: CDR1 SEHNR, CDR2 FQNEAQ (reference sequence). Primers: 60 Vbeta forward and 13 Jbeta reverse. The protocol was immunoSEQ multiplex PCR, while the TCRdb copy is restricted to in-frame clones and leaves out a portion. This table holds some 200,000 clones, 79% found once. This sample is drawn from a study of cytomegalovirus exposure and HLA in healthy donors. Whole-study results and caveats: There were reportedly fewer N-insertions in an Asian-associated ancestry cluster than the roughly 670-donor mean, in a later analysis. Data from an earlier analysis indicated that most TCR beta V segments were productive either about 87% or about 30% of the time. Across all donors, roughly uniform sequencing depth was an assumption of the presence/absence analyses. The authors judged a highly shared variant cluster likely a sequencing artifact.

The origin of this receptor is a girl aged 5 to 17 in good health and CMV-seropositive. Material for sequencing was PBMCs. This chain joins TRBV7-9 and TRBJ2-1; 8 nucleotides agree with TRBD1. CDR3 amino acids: CASSLEIWAGGDEQFF. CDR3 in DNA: TGTGCCAGCAGCTTAGAAATTTGGGCAGGGGGCGATGAGCAGTTCTTC.